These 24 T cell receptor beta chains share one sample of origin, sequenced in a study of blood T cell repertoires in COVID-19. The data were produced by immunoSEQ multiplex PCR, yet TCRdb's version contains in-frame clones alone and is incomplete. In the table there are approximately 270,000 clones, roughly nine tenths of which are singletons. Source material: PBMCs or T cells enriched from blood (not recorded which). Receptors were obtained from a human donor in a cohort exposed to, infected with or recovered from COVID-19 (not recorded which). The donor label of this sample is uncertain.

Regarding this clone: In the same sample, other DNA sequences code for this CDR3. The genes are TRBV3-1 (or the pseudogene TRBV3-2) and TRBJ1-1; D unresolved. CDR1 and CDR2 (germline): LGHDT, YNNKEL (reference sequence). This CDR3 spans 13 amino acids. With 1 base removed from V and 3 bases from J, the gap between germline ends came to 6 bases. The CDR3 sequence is CASSQVSDTEAFF. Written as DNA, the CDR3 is TGTGCCAGCAGCCAAGTGTCGGACACTGAAGCTTTCTTT.

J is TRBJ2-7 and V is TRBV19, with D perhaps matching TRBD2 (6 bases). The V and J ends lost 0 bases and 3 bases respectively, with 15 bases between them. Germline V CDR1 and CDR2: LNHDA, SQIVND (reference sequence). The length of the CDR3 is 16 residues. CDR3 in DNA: TGTGCCAGTAGTATAGATGCGGCGGGGACTTTCTACGAGCAGTACTTC. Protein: CASSIDAAGTFYEQYF.

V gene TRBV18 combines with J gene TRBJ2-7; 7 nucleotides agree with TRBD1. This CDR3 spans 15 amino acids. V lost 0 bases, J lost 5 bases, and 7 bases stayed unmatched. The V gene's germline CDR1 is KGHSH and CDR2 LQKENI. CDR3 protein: CASSPPGGIGHEQYF. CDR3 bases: TGTGCCAGCTCACCACCAGGGGGCATAGGTCACGAGCAGTACTTC.

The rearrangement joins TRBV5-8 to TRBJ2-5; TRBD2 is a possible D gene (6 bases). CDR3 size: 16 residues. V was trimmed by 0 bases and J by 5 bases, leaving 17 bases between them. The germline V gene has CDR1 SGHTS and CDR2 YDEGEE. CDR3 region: CASSLASGLYGETQYF. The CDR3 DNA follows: TGTGCCAGCAGCTTGGCCTCGGGACTCTATGGCGAGACCCAGTACTTC. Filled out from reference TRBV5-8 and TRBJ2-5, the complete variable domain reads EAGVTQSPTHLIKTRGQQATLRCSPISGHTSVYWYQQALGLGLQFLLWYDEGEERNRGNFPPRFSGRQFPNYSSELNVNALELEDSALYLCASSLASGLYGETQYFGPGTRLLVL.

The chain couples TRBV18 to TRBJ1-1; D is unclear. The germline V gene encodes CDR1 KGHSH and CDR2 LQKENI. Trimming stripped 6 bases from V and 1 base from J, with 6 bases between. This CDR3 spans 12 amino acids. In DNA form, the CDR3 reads TGTGCCAGCTCGCAACAGAACACTGAAGCTTTCTTT. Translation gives CASSQQNTEAFF.

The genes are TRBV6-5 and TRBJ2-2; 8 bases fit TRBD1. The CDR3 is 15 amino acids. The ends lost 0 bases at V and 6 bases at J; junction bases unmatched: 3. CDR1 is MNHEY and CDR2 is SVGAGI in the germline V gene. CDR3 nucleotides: TGTGCCAGCAGTTACTCGACAGGGGTTGCCGGGGAGCTGTTTTTT. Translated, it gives CASSYSTGVAGELFF.

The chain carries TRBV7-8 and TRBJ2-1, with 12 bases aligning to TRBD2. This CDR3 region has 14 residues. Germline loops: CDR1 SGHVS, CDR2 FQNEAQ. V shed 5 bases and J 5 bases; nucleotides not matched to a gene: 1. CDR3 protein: CASSGTSGHNEQFF. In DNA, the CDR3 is TGTGCCAGCAGCGGGACTAGCGGGCACAATGAGCAGTTCTTC.

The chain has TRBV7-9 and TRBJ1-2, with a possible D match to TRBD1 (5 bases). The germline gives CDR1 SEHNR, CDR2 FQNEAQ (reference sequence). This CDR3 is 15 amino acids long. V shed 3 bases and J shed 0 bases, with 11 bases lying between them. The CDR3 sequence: CASSFPGRTNYGYTF. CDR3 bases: TGTGCCAGCAGCTTCCCAGGGAGGACTAACTATGGCTACACCTTC.

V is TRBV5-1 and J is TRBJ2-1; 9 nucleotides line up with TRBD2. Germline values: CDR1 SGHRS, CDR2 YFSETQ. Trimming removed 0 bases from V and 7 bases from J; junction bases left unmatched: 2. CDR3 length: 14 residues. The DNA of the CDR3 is TGCGCCAGCAGCTTGGGGCTAGCGGGAAATGAGCAGTTCTTC. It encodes CASSLGLAGNEQFF. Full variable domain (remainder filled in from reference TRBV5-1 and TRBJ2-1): KAGVTQTPRYLIKTRGQQVTLSCSPISGHRSVSWYQQTPGQGLQFLFEYFSETQRNKGNFPGRFSGRQFSNSRSEMNVSTLELGDSALYLCASSLGLAGNEQFFGPGTRLTVL.

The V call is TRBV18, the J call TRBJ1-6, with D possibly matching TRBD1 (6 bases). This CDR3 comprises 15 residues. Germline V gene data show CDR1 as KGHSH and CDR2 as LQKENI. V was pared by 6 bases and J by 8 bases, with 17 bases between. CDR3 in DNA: TGTGCCAGCTCTCAAGACAGGATAGATGATTCACCCCTCCACTTT. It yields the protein CASSQDRIDDSPLHF.

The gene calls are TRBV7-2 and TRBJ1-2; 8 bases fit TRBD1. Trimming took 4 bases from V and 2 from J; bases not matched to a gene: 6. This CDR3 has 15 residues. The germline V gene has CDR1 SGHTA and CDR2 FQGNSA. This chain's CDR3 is CASSSPTGVNYGYTF. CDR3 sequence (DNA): TGTGCCAGCAGCTCCCCGACAGGGGTCAACTATGGCTACACCTTC.

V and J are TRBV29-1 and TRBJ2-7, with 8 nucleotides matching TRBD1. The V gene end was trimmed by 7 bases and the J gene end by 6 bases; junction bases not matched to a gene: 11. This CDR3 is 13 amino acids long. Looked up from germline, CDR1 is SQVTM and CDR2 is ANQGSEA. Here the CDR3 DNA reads TGCAGCGCCCAGGGACAGGTCTCTTCCGAGCAGTACTTC. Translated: CSAQGQVSSEQYF.

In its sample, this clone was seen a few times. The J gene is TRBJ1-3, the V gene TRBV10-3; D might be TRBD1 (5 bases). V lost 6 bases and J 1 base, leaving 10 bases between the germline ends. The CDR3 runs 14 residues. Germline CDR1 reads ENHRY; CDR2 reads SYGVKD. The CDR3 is CAISGGGSGNTIYF. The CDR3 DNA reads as TGTGCCATCAGCGGGGGGGGATCTGGAAACACCATATATTTT.

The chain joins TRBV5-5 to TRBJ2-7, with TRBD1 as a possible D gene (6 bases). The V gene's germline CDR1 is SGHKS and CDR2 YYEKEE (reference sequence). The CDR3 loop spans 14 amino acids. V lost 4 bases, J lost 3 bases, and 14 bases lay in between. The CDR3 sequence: CASSIVKGGYEQYF. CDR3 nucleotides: TGTGCCAGCAGCATTGTAAAAGGGGGCTACGAGCAGTACTTC.

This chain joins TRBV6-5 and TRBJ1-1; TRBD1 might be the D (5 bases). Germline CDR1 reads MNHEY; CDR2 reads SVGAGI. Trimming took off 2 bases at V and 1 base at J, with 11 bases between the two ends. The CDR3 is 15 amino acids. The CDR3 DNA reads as TGTGCCAGCAGTTACCTCGGGGGGGGGAACACTGAAGCTTTCTTT. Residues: CASSYLGGGNTEAFF.

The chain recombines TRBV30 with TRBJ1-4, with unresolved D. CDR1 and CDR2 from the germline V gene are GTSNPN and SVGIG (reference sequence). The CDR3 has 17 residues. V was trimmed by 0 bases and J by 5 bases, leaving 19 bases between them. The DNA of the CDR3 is TGTGCCTGGAGTGTACGGGGTTGGCAACTGGAAAATGAAAAACTGTTTTTT. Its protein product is CAWSVRGWQLENEKLFF.

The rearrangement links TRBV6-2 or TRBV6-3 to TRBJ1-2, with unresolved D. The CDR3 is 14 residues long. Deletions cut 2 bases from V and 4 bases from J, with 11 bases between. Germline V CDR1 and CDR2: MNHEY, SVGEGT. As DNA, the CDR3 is TGTGCCAGCAGTTACGGGGAGGGCGGCTATGGCTACACCTTC. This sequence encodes CASSYGEGGYGYTF.

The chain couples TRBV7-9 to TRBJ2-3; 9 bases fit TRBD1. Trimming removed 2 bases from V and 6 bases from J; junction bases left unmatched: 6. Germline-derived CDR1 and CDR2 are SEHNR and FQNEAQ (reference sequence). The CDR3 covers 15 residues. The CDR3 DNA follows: TGTGCCAGCAGCTTAACAGGGGGCAGAAGGGATACGCAGTATTTT. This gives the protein CASSLTGGRRDTQYF.

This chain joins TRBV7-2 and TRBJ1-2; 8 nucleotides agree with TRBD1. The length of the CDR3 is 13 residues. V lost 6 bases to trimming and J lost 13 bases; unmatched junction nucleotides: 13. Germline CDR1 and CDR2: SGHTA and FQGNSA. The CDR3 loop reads CASRYRGTGVFTF. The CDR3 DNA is TGTGCCAGCAGATATAGAGGGACAGGCGTTTTCACCTTC.

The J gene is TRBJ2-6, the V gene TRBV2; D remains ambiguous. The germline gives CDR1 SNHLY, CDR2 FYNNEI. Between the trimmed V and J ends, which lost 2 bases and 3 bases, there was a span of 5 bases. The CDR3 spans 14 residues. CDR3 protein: CASSESYGANVLTF. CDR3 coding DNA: TGTGCCAGCAGTGAATCTTATGGGGCCAACGTCCTGACTTTC.

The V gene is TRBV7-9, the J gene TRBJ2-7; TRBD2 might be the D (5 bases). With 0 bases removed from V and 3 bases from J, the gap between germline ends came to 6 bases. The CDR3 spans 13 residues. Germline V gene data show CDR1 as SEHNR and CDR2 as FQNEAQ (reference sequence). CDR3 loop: CASSLARGYEQYF. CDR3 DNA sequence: TGTGCCAGCAGCTTAGCCCGGGGCTACGAGCAGTACTTC.

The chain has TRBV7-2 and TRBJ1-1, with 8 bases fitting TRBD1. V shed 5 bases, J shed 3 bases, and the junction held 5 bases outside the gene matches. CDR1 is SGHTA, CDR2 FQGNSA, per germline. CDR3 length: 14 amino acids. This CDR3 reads CASSPRQGYTEAFF. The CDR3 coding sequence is TGTGCCAGCAGCCCCCGACAGGGGTACACTGAAGCTTTCTTT.

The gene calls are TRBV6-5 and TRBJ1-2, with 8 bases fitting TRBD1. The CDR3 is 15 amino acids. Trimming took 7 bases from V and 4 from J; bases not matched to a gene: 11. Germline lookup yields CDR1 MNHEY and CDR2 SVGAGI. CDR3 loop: CASTLLQGVRYGYTF. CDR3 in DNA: TGTGCCAGCACGTTGTTACAGGGGGTTCGCTATGGCTACACCTTC.

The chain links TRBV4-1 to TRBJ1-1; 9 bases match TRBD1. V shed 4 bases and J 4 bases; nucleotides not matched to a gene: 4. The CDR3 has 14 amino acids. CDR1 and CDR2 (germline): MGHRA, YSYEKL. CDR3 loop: CASSLTQGATEAFF. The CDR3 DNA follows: TGCGCCAGCAGCCTCACACAGGGGGCCACTGAAGCTTTCTTT.